A single T cell receptor (beta chain) is shown here with its context. Its specificity is not known. Germline assignment: CDR1 MGHRA and CDR2 YSYEKL. This CDR3 is built from 13 residues. V was clipped by 4 bases and J by 6 bases, with 9 bases between them. The data originate from a study of radiotherapy plus CTLA-4 blockade in lung cancer. Overall study results and limits: How blood T cell clones changed early, along with interferon-beta, reportedly forecast response best.

Sequencing was performed with immunoSEQ multiplex PCR; in TCRdb, only in-frame clones are kept and a portion is missing. The repertoire consists of 12,000 to 15,000 clones, with around 70% occurring once and the leading ten covering less than 70%. The source was peripheral blood, collected from a patient treated with radiotherapy plus ipilimumab. The V call is TRBV4-1, the J call TRBJ2-2; no clear D gene. This TCR derives from a human donor with non-small cell lung cancer whose response to radiotherapy plus ipilimumab could not be evaluated. CDR3 protein: CASSPQEAGELFF. In DNA form, the CDR3 reads TGCGCCAGCAGCCCACAAGAGGCCGGGGAGCTGTTTTTT.